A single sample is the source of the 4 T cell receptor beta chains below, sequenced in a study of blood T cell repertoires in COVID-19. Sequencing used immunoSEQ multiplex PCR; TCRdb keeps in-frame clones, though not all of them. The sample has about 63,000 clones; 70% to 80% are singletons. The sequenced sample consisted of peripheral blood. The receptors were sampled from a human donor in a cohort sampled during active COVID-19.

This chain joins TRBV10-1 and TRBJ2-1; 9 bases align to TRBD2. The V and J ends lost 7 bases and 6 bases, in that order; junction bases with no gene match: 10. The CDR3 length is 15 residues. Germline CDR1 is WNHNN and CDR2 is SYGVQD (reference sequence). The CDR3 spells CASIRGGRAGNEQFF. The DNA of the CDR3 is TGCGCCAGCATTAGGGGCGGGAGGGCTGGCAATGAGCAGTTCTTC.

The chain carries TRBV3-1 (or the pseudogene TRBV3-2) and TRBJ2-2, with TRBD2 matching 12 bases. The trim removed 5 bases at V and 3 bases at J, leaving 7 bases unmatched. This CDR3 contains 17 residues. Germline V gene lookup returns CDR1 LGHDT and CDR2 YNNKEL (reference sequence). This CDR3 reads CASSESSGRVYTGELFF. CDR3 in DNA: TGTGCCAGCAGCGAATCTAGCGGGAGGGTTTACACCGGGGAGCTGTTTTTT.

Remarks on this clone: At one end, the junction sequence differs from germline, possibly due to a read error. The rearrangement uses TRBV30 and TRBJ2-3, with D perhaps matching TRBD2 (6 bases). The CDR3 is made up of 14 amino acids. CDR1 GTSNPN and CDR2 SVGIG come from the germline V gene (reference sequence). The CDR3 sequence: CAWGVWEGTDTQYF. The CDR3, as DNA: TGTGCCTGGGGTGTGTGGGAGGGCACAGATACGCAGTATTTT.

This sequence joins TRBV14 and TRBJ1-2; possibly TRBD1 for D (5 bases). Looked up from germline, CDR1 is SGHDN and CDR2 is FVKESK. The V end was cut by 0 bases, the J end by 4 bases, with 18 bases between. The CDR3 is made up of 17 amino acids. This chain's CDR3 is CASSQERNRIKPYGYTF. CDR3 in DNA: TGTGCCAGCAGCCAAGAAAGGAACAGGATAAAGCCCTATGGCTACACCTTC.